The rows below give T cell receptor beta chains drawn from one sample of a study of CD8 T cells in ankylosing spondylitis. TCRdb reanalysed the 5' RACE reads using MiXCR and keeps one entry per CDR3 protein. The repertoire includes fewer than 750,000 distinct CDR3 sequences, 15% to 20% of them detected once, and around 19% sits in the top ten. Sequencing was done on a sample of blood, either unsorted or a sorted T cell fraction (not recorded which). These TCRs come from a male donor with ankylosing spondylitis. Each CDR3 is given with its conserved first and last residue. A D gene is named only where the DNA matches it firmly. Clone size appears in some rows only: once, few, many, or a class for an expanded clone.

abundance: NA; v_gene: TRBV5-1; j_gene: TRBJ1-1; d_gene: TRBD1; len: 14; CDR3nt: TGCGCCAGCAGAACCCAACAGGGGGGGACTGAAGCTTTCTTT; CDR3aa: CASRTQQGGTEAFF
abundance: few; v_gene: TRBV7-8; j_gene: TRBJ2-7; d_gene: NA; len: 16; CDR3nt: TGTGCCAGCAGCTTAGGAGGCGGGTCCAGCTCCTACGAGCAGTACTTC; CDR3aa: CASSLGGGSSSYEQYF
abundance: few; v_gene: TRBV28; j_gene: TRBJ1-5; d_gene: NA; len: 17; CDR3nt: TGTGCCAGCAGTACCGTCATGGGGAGGCCCACCAATCAGCCCCAGCATTTT; CDR3aa: CASSTVMGRPTNQPQHF
abundance: few; v_gene: TRBV5-1; j_gene: TRBJ2-1; d_gene: NA; len: 17; CDR3nt: TGCGCCAGCAGCTTGAGGCCCCCTATACTAGCAGACAATGAGCAGTTCTTC; CDR3aa: CASSLRPPILADNEQFF
abundance: NA; v_gene: TRBV9; j_gene: TRBJ2-1; d_gene: NA; len: 12; CDR3nt: TGTGCCAGCAGCGCGAATCGGGGTGAGCAGTTCTTC; CDR3aa: CASSANRGEQFF
abundance: few; v_gene: TRBV12-3/TRBV12-4; j_gene: TRBJ1-4; d_gene: NA; len: 14; CDR3nt: TGTGCCAGCAGCGACACAGGGTTCCTCGGAAAACTGTTTTTT; CDR3aa: CASSDTGFLGKLFF
abundance: NA; v_gene: TRBV4-1; j_gene: TRBJ2-7; d_gene: NA; len: 14; CDR3nt: TGCGCCAGCAGCCATCCCGAGCGATCGTGGGAGCAGTACTTC; CDR3aa: CASSHPERSWEQYF
abundance: NA; v_gene: TRBV5-8; j_gene: TRBJ2-3; d_gene: NA; len: 13; CDR3nt: TGTGCCAGCAGCTGGGACAGCACAGATACGCAGTATTTT; CDR3aa: CASSWDSTDTQYF
abundance: few; v_gene: TRBV9; j_gene: TRBJ1-3; d_gene: TRBD1; len: 17; CDR3nt: TGTGCCAGCAGCCCCTCGACAGGGCGACTTTCTGGAAACACCATATATTTT; CDR3aa: CASSPSTGRLSGNTIYF
abundance: many; v_gene: TRBV20-1; j_gene: TRBJ2-6; d_gene: NA; len: 16; CDR3nt: TGCAGTGCCTTGCCGGATGGGGGCTCTGGGGCCAACGTCCTGACTTTC; CDR3aa: CSALPDGGSGANVLTF
abundance: few; v_gene: TRBV5-1; j_gene: TRBJ2-1; d_gene: TRBD2; len: 15; CDR3nt: TGCGCCAGCAGCTTGGGTAGCGGGAGCGAGAATGAGCAGTTCTTC; CDR3aa: CASSLGSGSENEQFF
abundance: many; v_gene: TRBV20-1; j_gene: TRBJ2-3; d_gene: NA; len: 15; CDR3nt: TGCAGTGCTAGAGACGTGGGAGGCTCGCCAGATACGCAGTATTTT; CDR3aa: CSARDVGGSPDTQYF
abundance: NA; v_gene: TRBV7-2; j_gene: TRBJ2-2; d_gene: NA; len: 16; CDR3nt: TGTGCCAGCAGCTCCCCCGGACTGAGAAACACCGGGGAGCTGTTTTTT; CDR3aa: CASSSPGLRNTGELFF
abundance: NA; v_gene: TRBV11-2; j_gene: TRBJ1-1; d_gene: NA; len: 13; CDR3nt: TGTGCCAGCAGCTTATCTGGTTGGACTGAAGCTTTCTTT; CDR3aa: CASSLSGWTEAFF
abundance: NA; v_gene: TRBV20-1; j_gene: TRBJ1-6; d_gene: NA; len: 13; CDR3nt: TGCAGTGCTAGCAAGGGCTTGAATTCACCCCTCCACTTT; CDR3aa: CSASKGLNSPLHF
abundance: few; v_gene: TRBV4-3; j_gene: TRBJ1-5; d_gene: NA; len: 14; CDR3nt: TGCGCCAGCAGCCAAGTGATAGGATATCAGCCCCAGCATTTT; CDR3aa: CASSQVIGYQPQHF
abundance: few; v_gene: TRBV3-1; j_gene: TRBJ2-7; d_gene: NA; len: 16; CDR3nt: TGTGCCAGCAGTAGAAGGAGGGGACAGTTTTGGTACGAGCAGTACTTC; CDR3aa: CASSRRRGQFWYEQYF
abundance: NA; v_gene: TRBV27; j_gene: TRBJ2-7; d_gene: NA; len: 12; CDR3nt: TGTGCCAGCAGTTTCCCGGGGGTCGAGCAGTACTTC; CDR3aa: CASSFPGVEQYF
abundance: few; v_gene: TRBV15; j_gene: TRBJ2-7; d_gene: NA; len: 14; CDR3nt: TGTGCCACCAGCAGACGTGATAGCTCCTTCGAGCAGTACTTC; CDR3aa: CATSRRDSSFEQYF
abundance: few; v_gene: TRBV5-1; j_gene: TRBJ1-1; d_gene: NA; len: 14; CDR3nt: TGCGCCAGCAGCTTAAAAAATTCGAACACTGAAGCTTTCTTT; CDR3aa: CASSLKNSNTEAFF
abundance: NA; v_gene: TRBV20-1; j_gene: TRBJ1-1; d_gene: NA; len: 14; CDR3nt: TGCAGTGCTAGAGATTCCGCCCGCGGGAATAGAGCTTTCTTT; CDR3aa: CSARDSARGNRAFF
abundance: few; v_gene: TRBV29-1; j_gene: TRBJ2-7; d_gene: TRBD2; len: 15; CDR3nt: TGCAGCGTTGAAGGGGCTAGCGGGCAGGCCTACGAGCAGTACTTC; CDR3aa: CSVEGASGQAYEQYF
abundance: once; v_gene: TRBV12-3/TRBV12-4; j_gene: TRBJ2-1; d_gene: NA; len: 18; CDR3nt: TGTGCCAGCAGTTTTACTGCTCGGCGAGGGCTCGGCGGCAATGAGCAGTTCTTC; CDR3aa: CASSFTARRGLGGNEQFF
abundance: few; v_gene: TRBV5-1; j_gene: TRBJ2-3; d_gene: NA; len: 17; CDR3nt: TGCGCCAGCAGCCCGGTCCCGGACGGCCCTTCCACAGATACGCAGTATTTT; CDR3aa: CASSPVPDGPSTDTQYF
abundance: few; v_gene: TRBV6-2/TRBV6-3; j_gene: TRBJ1-5; d_gene: NA; len: 16; CDR3nt: TGTGCCAGCCGTCTGTCGGGACTCACAGGCAATCAGCCCCAGCATTTT; CDR3aa: CASRLSGLTGNQPQHF
abundance: NA; v_gene: TRBV4-2; j_gene: TRBJ2-5; d_gene: NA; len: 16; CDR3nt: TGTGCCAGCAGCCAAGATCGCACGGGGGCGAGAGAGACCCAGTACTTC; CDR3aa: CASSQDRTGARETQYF
abundance: once; v_gene: TRBV11-2; j_gene: TRBJ2-1; d_gene: TRBD2; len: 15; CDR3nt: TGTGCCAGCAGCTTTCGGGAGGGCCGAGTCAATGAGCAGTTCTTC; CDR3aa: CASSFREGRVNEQFF
abundance: NA; v_gene: TRBV3-1; j_gene: TRBJ2-3; d_gene: TRBD2; len: 16; CDR3nt: TGTGCCAGCAGCCAAGATATAGCGGGAGTGACAGATACGCAGTATTTT; CDR3aa: CASSQDIAGVTDTQYF
abundance: NA; v_gene: TRBV7-9; j_gene: TRBJ1-1; d_gene: TRBD1; len: 16; CDR3nt: TGTGCCAGCAGCTTAGGAGATGGGACAGGGGGCACTGAAGCTTTCTTT; CDR3aa: CASSLGDGTGGTEAFF